These 8 T cell receptor beta chains came from one sample sequenced in a study of response to subunit inactivated influenza vaccine. TCRdb independently ran MiXCR on the RT-PCR reads; one entry per CDR3 protein. Found here are about 480,000 distinct CDR3 sequences, approximately 11% of them singletons; the top ten hold approximately 12%. The sequenced sample was PBMCs from blood, obtained 35 to 45 days after vaccination. These receptors were obtained from a middle-aged man who received an inactivated influenza vaccine.

This clonotype has ten or more counts. CDR3 nucleotides: TGCAGCGTTGATGTTTGGGACAGGGGGTCCTACGAGCAGTACTTC. It is translated as CSVDVWDRGSYEQYF. This sequence joins TRBV29-1 and TRBJ2-7; 11 nucleotides line up with TRBD1. The germline V gene encodes CDR1 SQVTM and CDR2 ANQGSEA. The CDR3 covers 15 residues. Losses at the gene ends were 3 bases for V and 1 base for J; bases not matched to a gene: 5.

This clonotype was seen more than once but under ten times. V usage is TRBV24-1 and J usage is TRBJ1-5, with 7 nucleotides matching TRBD1. The V segment lost 5 bases and the J segment 2 bases; nucleotides outside the gene matches: 2. Looked up from germline, CDR1 is KGHDR and CDR2 is SFDVKD. The CDR3 sequence is 14 residues long. The CDR3 is CATSGQGGNQPQHF. CDR3 sequence (DNA): TGTGCCACCAGTGGACAGGGCGGCAATCAGCCCCAGCATTTT.

This clonotype has more than one count but fewer than ten. The DNA of the CDR3 is TGTGCCAGCAGCGAGCTACAGGGCGGAGGACTCTACGAGCAGTACTTC. Amino acid sequence: CASSELQGGGLYEQYF. The chain uses TRBV5-6 and TRBJ2-7; D possibly corresponds to TRBD1 (6 bases). Trimming left V 4 bases short and J 3 bases short, with 20 bases between. Germline loops: CDR1 SGHDT, CDR2 YYEEEE. The CDR3 is 16 residues long.

In its sample, this clonotype was seen many times. The chain has TRBV6-5 and TRBJ1-2; TRBD1 agrees at 7 bases. There are 14 residues in the CDR3. J lost 7 bases, V lost 4 bases, and 9 bases had no gene match. CDR1 and CDR2 (germline): MNHEY, SVGAGI. The chain's CDR3 is CASSSRQGVGGYTF. The CDR3 DNA sequence: TGTGCCAGCAGTTCCCGACAGGGCGTGGGTGGCTACACCTTC.

This clonotype was counted once. V gene TRBV20-1 combines with J gene TRBJ2-3; 10 nucleotides line up with TRBD2. The V segment lost 5 bases and the J segment 2 bases; nucleotides outside the gene matches: 7. This CDR3 region has 15 residues. The germline V gene has CDR1 DFQATT and CDR2 SNEGSKA (reference sequence). The CDR3 protein is CSAPPLAGVTDTQYF. The DNA of the CDR3 is TGCAGTGCTCCCCCCCTAGCGGGAGTCACAGATACGCAGTATTTT.

This clonotype occurred a few times. The chain's CDR3 is CSAGTGGFERQYF. The CDR3 region has the DNA TGCAGCGCCGGGACAGGGGGTTTTGAGCGGCAGTACTTC. The rearrangement links TRBV29-1 to TRBJ2-7; 11 bases line up with TRBD1. Germline V gives CDR1 SQVTM, CDR2 ANQGSEA. This CDR3 is built from 13 residues. The J segment lost 9 bases and the V segment lost 7 bases, leaving 11 bases of the junction unmatched.

The V gene is TRBV28, the J gene TRBJ2-1; the D is unclear. V was trimmed by 3 bases and J by 3 bases, leaving 12 bases between them. This CDR3 comprises 15 residues. Germline loops: CDR1 MDHEN, CDR2 SYDVKM. The CDR3 sequence: CASSFAARHYNEQFF. CDR3 nucleotides: TGTGCCAGCAGTTTCGCGGCTAGGCACTACAATGAGCAGTTCTTC.

This clonotype was seen more than once but under ten times. The V call is TRBV20-1, the J call TRBJ2-1, with 12 nucleotides matching TRBD2. Germline CDR1 reads DFQATT; CDR2 reads SNEGSKA (reference sequence). V shed 5 bases, J shed 6 bases, and the junction held 5 bases outside the gene matches. This CDR3 comprises 14 residues. The CDR3 bases are TGCAGTGCTTCCCAGACTAGCGGGAGCAATGAGCAGTTCTTC. This gives the protein CSASQTSGSNEQFF.